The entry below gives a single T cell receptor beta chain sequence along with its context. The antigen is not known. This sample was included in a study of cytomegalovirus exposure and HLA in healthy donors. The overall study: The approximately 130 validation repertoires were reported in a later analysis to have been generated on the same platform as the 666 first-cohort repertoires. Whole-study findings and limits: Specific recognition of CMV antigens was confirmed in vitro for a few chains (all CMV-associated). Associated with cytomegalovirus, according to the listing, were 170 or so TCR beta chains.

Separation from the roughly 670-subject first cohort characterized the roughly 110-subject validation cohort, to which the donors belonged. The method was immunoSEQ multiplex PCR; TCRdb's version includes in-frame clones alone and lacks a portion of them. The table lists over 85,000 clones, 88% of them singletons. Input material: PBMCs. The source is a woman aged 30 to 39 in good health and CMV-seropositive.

The CDR3 loop reads CASGSGLAITDTQYF. The CDR3 bases are TGTGCTAGTGGTTCGGGACTAGCGATTACAGATACGCAGTATTTT. The chain links TRBV12-5 to TRBJ2-3; 10 bases map to TRBD2. V dropped 4 bases and J dropped 3; count of bases not matched to a gene: 4. CDR3 size: 15 residues. Germline CDR1 LGHNT, CDR2 FRNRAP.